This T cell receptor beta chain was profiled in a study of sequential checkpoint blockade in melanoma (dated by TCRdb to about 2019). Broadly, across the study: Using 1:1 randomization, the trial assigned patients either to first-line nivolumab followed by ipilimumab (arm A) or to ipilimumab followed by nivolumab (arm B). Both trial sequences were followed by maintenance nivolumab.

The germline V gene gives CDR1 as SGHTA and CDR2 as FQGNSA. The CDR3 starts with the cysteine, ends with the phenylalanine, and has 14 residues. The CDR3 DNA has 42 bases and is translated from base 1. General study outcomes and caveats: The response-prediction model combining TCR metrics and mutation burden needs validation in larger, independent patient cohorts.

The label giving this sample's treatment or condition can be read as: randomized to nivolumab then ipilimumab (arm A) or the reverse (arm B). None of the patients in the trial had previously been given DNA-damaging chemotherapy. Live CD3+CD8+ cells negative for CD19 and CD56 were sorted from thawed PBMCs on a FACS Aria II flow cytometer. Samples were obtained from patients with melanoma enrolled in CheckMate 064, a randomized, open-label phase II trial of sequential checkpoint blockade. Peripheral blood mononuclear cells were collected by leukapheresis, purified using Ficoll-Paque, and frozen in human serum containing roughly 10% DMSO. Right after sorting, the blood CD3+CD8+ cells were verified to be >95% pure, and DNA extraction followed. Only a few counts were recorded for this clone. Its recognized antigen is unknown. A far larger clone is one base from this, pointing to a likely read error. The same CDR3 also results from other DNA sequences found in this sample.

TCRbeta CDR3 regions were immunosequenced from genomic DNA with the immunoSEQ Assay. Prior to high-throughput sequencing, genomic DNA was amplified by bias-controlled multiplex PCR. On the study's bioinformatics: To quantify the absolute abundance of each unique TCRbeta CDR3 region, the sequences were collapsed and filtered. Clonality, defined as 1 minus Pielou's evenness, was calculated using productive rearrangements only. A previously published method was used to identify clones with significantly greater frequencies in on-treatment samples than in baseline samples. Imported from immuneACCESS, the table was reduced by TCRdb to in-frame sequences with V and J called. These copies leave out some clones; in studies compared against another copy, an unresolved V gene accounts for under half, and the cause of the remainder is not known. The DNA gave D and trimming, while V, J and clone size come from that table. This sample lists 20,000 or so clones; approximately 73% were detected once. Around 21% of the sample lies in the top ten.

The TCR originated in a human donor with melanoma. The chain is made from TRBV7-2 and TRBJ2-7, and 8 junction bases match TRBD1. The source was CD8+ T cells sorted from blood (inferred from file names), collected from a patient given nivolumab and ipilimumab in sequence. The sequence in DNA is TGTGCCAGCAGCCCGACAGGGGAGCTATACGACCAGTACTTC. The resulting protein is CASSPTGELYDQYF.